Shown below are 26 T cell receptor beta chains from a single sample sequenced in a study of long-term antiretroviral therapy in people with HIV (dated by TCRdb to 2022 to 2024). The immunoSEQ hsTCRB v3.0 assay was used at survey level resolution to sequence the TRB variable region. Here the immuneACCESS table is served through TCRdb, limited to in-frame sequences with V and J called. Missing clones are a known gap in these copies; in checked studies unresolved V genes cover under half, and the rest lacks a known reason. The sample yields 20,000 or so clones; around 76% were counted once. The ten largest clones represent 13% to 15% of the sample. Sequencing was performed on unsorted PBMCs, taken 0.5 years before starting antiretroviral therapy. The receptors stem from a woman between 50 and 59 years old with HIV.

The V and J genes are TRBV6-5 and TRBJ1-2; D gene ambiguous. This CDR3 spans 14 amino acids. Deletions cut 2 bases from V and 4 bases from J, with 11 bases between. Germline CDR1 reads MNHEY; CDR2 reads SVGAGI. The CDR3 loop is CASSYGPDLYGYTF. CDR3 in DNA: TGTGCCAGCAGTTACGGTCCGGACCTCTATGGCTACACCTTC.

The V and J genes are TRBV9 and TRBJ2-1; D call uncertain. The germline CDR1 and CDR2 sequences are SGDLS and YYNGEE. The CDR3 runs 11 residues. The V end was cut by 0 bases, the J end by 9 bases, with 4 bases between. The CDR3 coding sequence is TGTGCCAGCAGCGTAGGGGGTGAGCAGTTCTTC. Its protein is CASSVGGEQFF. Supplemented by reference TRBV9 and TRBJ2-1, the full variable domain reads DSGVTQTPKHLITATGQRVTLRCSPRSGDLSVYWYQQSLDQGLQFLIQYYNGEERAKGNILERFSAQQFPDLHSELNLSSLELGDSALYFCASSVGGEQFFGPGTRLTVL.

The chain recombines TRBV18 with TRBJ1-2; 7 bases line up with TRBD1. The V segment lost 0 bases and the J segment 3 bases; nucleotides outside the gene matches: 7. The length of the CDR3 is 16 residues. Germline V CDR1 and CDR2: KGHSH, LQKENI. The CDR3: CASSPPAGGLDYGYTF. Written as DNA, the CDR3 is TGTGCCAGCTCACCACCAGCAGGGGGTCTTGACTATGGCTACACCTTC.

This clone has more than one count but fewer than ten. The CDR3 sequence is CASSFTQAVDSPLHF. CDR3 sequence (DNA): TGTGCCAGCAGTTTTACCCAGGCAGTCGATTCACCCCTCCACTTT. V and J are TRBV6-5 and TRBJ1-6; D remains unclear. V gave up 4 bases and J gave up 8 bases, with 15 bases separating them. From germline, CDR1 is MNHEY and CDR2 SVGAGI. This CDR3 is built from 15 residues.

This chain links TRBV21-1 with TRBJ2-4; the D segment call TRBD2 is taken from the table without a DNA check. TRBV21-1 is a recognized pseudogene. The CDR3 covers 17 residues. CDR3 sequence reads: CASIKGGAGPAKNIQYF. CDR3 nucleotide sequence: TGTGCCAGCATCAAGGGAGGGGCGGGCCCAGCCAAAAACATTCAGTACTTC.

In its sample, this clone was seen a few times. This chain links TRBV19 with TRBJ2-5; tentatively, D is TRBD2 (7 bases). Germline V gene sequence: CDR1 LNHDA, CDR2 SQIVND (reference sequence). The V end was cut by 1 base, the J end by 1 base, with 10 bases between. The CDR3 totals 15 residues. The CDR3 nucleotides are TGTGCCAGTAGTATAGCGGGGGGCGCCCAAGAGACCCAGTACTTC. Translation: CASSIAGGAQETQYF.

This clone appeared once. The CDR3 region is CASSFLAGNTGELFF. As DNA, the CDR3 is TGTGCCAGCAGTTTTTTGGCGGGGAACACCGGGGAGCTGTTTTTT. The gene calls are TRBV27 and TRBJ2-2, with a tentative D call TRBD2 (5 bases). The CDR3 is 15 residues long. V lost 3 bases, J lost 1 base, and 9 bases lay in between. Germline loops: CDR1 MNHEY, CDR2 SMNVEV (reference sequence).

The chain employs TRBV7-6 and TRBJ1-6; D may be TRBD1 (5 bases). The V end lost 0 bases, the J end lost 7 bases, and 10 bases lay between the germline ends. The CDR3 totals 15 residues. CDR1 is SGHVS, CDR2 FNYEAQ, per germline. The CDR3 sequence is CASSLAAGTNSPLHF. CDR3 nucleotide sequence: TGTGCCAGCAGCTTAGCGGCAGGGACGAATTCACCCCTCCACTTT.

V gene TRBV11-2 combines with J gene TRBJ1-1, with TRBD1 as a possible D gene (5 bases). The germline V gene has CDR1 SGHAT and CDR2 FQNNGV. The CDR3 length is 14 residues. Deletions cut 2 bases from V and 6 bases from J, with 13 bases between. CDR3 in amino acids: CASSLLAGFPEAFF. The DNA of the CDR3 is TGTGCCAGCAGCTTATTGGCAGGGTTCCCTGAAGCTTTCTTT.

J is TRBJ1-1 and V is TRBV29-1, with D unresolved. Germline V lookup: CDR1 SQVTM, CDR2 ANQGSEA. The V end was cut by 6 bases, the J end by 5 bases, with 13 bases between. This CDR3 region has 12 residues. The CDR3 DNA sequence: TGCAGCGTCAGGCGTGGCTATACTGAAGCTTTCTTT. Protein product: CSVRRGYTEAFF.

In nucleotides, the CDR3 is TGTGCCAGCACCCTGCCGGTGACCAAAAACATTCAGTACTTC. Its protein product is CASTLPVTKNIQYF. The chain links TRBV21-1 to TRBJ2-4; TRBD2, the table's D call, lacks a check against the DNA. TRBV21-1 is annotated as a pseudogene. CDR3 length: 14 amino acids.

The chain uses TRBV7-8 and TRBJ1-4, with D uncertain. The germline CDR1 and CDR2 sequences are SGHVS and FQNEAQ. V lost 1 base, J lost 7 bases, and 10 bases lay in between. This CDR3 is 14 amino acids long. CDR3 coding DNA: TGTGCCAGCAGCTTAGGTGGGATGGGTGAAAAACTGTTTTTT. Amino acids: CASSLGGMGEKLFF.

The chain recombines TRBV6-5 with TRBJ2-5; 8 nucleotides align to TRBD1. The CDR3 has 15 residues. Germline V CDR1 and CDR2: MNHEY, SVGAGI. J was trimmed by 4 bases and V by 0 bases; bases with no gene match: 4. The CDR3 region has the DNA TGTGCCAGCAGTTACTCAGGGACAGGTTTAGAGACCCAGTACTTC. The encoded protein is CASSYSGTGLETQYF.

The V gene is TRBV19, the J gene TRBJ1-5, with 8 bases lining up with TRBD1. CDR1 LNHDA and CDR2 SQIVND come from the germline V gene (reference sequence). There are 14 residues in the CDR3. V dropped 6 bases and J dropped 5; count of bases not matched to a gene: 6. The CDR3 spells CASSLSGGYQPQHF. The CDR3 nucleotides are TGTGCCAGTAGCCTCTCAGGGGGCTATCAGCCCCAGCATTTT.

The chain has TRBV6-6 and TRBJ2-5; 7 bases agree with TRBD2. The germline V gene encodes CDR1 MNHNY and CDR2 SVGAGI (reference sequence). Trimming at V came to 3 bases and at J to 5 bases, leaving 3 bases not matched to a gene. The CDR3 covers 13 residues. CDR3 coding DNA: TGTGCCAGCAGTTATAGCGGGCTTGAGACCCAGTACTTC. This gives the protein CASSYSGLETQYF.

This chain uses TRBV5-1 with TRBJ2-2; D might be TRBD1 (6 bases). Germline CDR1 SGHRS, CDR2 YFSETQ. V was pared by 5 bases and J by 0 bases, with 8 bases between. This CDR3 region has 14 residues. CDR3 residues: CASRTGSNTGELFF. For the CDR3, the DNA is TGCGCCAGCAGAACAGGGTCGAACACCGGGGAGCTGTTTTTT.

V usage is TRBV7-9 and J usage is TRBJ2-7; the match to TRBD1 covers 9 bases. Per the germline V gene, CDR1 is SEHNR and CDR2 is FQNEAQ (reference sequence). The V segment lost 4 bases and the J segment 2 bases; nucleotides outside the gene matches: 0. This CDR3 has 13 amino acids. The CDR3 region is CASSWDRAYEQYF. For the CDR3, the DNA is TGTGCCAGCAGCTGGGACAGGGCCTACGAGCAGTACTTC. The full variable domain, in which reference TRBV7-9 and TRBJ2-7 provide the parts outside the CDR3, is DTGVSQNPRHKITKRGQNVTFRCDPISEHNRLYWYRQTLGQGPEFLTYFQNEAQLEKSRLLSDRFSAERPKGSFSTLEIQRTEQGDSAMYLCASSWDRAYEQYFGPGTRLTVT.

The chain combines TRBV29-1 with TRBJ1-1; no clear D gene. Looked up from germline, CDR1 is SQVTM and CDR2 is ANQGSEA. The germline V and J ends were trimmed by 3 bases and 10 bases, with 15 bases remaining between them. The CDR3 sequence is 12 residues long. The CDR3 reads CSVEASGYGAFF. The CDR3 nucleotides read TGCAGCGTTGAGGCGTCGGGTTATGGAGCTTTCTTT.

In this sample, this clone turned up once. The chain recombines TRBV5-5 with TRBJ2-7; TRBD2 is a possible D gene (5 bases). The germline V and J ends were trimmed by 0 bases and 7 bases, with 26 bases remaining between them. CDR1 is SGHKS, CDR2 YYEKEE, per germline (reference sequence). The CDR3 length is 18 residues. This CDR3 is CASSLVISAQPARVEQYF. The CDR3 DNA is TGTGCCAGCAGCTTGGTAATATCGGCCCAGCCGGCGAGGGTGGAGCAGTACTTC. The whole variable domain, remainder taken from reference TRBV5-5 and TRBJ2-7, is DAGVTQSPTHLIKTRGQQVTLRCSPISGHKSVSWYQQVLGQGPQFIFQYYEKEERGRGNFPDRFSARQFPNYSSELNVNALLLGDSALYLCASSLVISAQPARVEQYFGPGTRLTVT.

V and J are TRBV11-3 and TRBJ1-1; possibly TRBD1 for D (6 bases). The CDR3 loop spans 14 amino acids. V was pared by 1 base and J by 8 bases, with 14 bases between. The V gene's germline CDR1 is SGHNT and CDR2 YENEEA. In DNA form, the CDR3 reads TGTGCCAGCAGCTTAGGACAGGAGGTGGGAGAAGCTTTCTTT. Its protein is CASSLGQEVGEAFF.

The gene calls are TRBV6-5 and TRBJ1-1, with D unclear. Germline CDR1 MNHEY, CDR2 SVGAGI. This CDR3 comprises 15 residues. V gave up 0 bases and J gave up 0 bases, with 8 bases separating them. The CDR3 DNA sequence: TGTGCCAGCAGTTACTCCGGCCTCATGAACACTGAAGCTTTCTTT. This codes for CASSYSGLMNTEAFF.

As to this clone: This likely comes from a read error, as the CDR3 has no conserved phenylalanine or tryptophan at its end. The chain uses TRBV7-9 and TRBJ1-2; D is possibly TRBD1 (6 bases). The V end lost 4 bases, the J end lost 5 bases, and 20 bases lay between the germline ends. Germline CDR1 and CDR2: SEHNR and FQNEAQ (reference sequence). There are 16 residues in the CDR3. The CDR3 DNA follows: TGTGCCAGCAGCTGGGTCCCGACAGGCTTTGATTATGGCTACACCCTC. It specifies CASSWVPTGFDYGYTL.

This chain uses TRBV5-6 with TRBJ2-1; TRBD2 might be the D (5 bases). The V end lost 6 bases, the J end lost 0 bases, and 13 bases lay between the germline ends. Per germline, CDR1 SGHDT and CDR2 YYEEEE. The CDR3 consists of 15 residues. CDR3 loop: CASIPRGHSYNEQFF. CDR3 in DNA: TGTGCCAGCATCCCCCGGGGTCACTCCTACAATGAGCAGTTCTTC. The whole variable domain, remainder taken from reference TRBV5-6 and TRBJ2-1, is DAGVTQSPTHLIKTRGQQVTLRCSPKSGHDTVSWYQQALGQGPQFIFQYYEEEERQRGNFPDRFSGHQFPNYSSELNVNALLLGDSALYLCASIPRGHSYNEQFFGPGTRLTVL.

The chain uses TRBV11-2 and TRBJ2-7, with D uncertain. Germline lookup yields CDR1 SGHAT and CDR2 FQNNGV. Between the trimmed V and J ends, which lost 5 bases and 1 base, there was a span of 9 bases. The CDR3 has 13 amino acids. The CDR3 DNA sequence: TGTGCCAGCAGCCCTGCTATTTCCTACGAGCAGTACTTC. Translation gives CASSPAISYEQYF.

This sequence joins TRBV7-2 and TRBJ2-7; D might be TRBD1 (5 bases). This CDR3 comprises 13 residues. Germline CDR1 is SGHTA and CDR2 is FQGNSA. The V end was cut by 5 bases, the J end by 3 bases, with 11 bases between. CDR3 sequence (DNA): TGTGCCAGCAGCAATCATCAGGGCTACGAGCAGTACGTC. Translation gives CASSNHQGYEQYV.

The rearrangement joins TRBV4-1 to TRBJ2-6; D possibly corresponds to TRBD2 (6 bases). The germline V gene has CDR1 MGHRA and CDR2 YSYEKL. The V gene lost 4 bases and the J gene lost 1 base, with 17 bases spanning the gap. There are 18 residues in the CDR3. CDR3 amino acids: CASSRGISGGSGANVLTF. DNA of the CDR3: TGCGCCAGCAGCCGAGGGATTAGCGGTGGTTCTGGGGCCAACGTCCTGACTTTC.